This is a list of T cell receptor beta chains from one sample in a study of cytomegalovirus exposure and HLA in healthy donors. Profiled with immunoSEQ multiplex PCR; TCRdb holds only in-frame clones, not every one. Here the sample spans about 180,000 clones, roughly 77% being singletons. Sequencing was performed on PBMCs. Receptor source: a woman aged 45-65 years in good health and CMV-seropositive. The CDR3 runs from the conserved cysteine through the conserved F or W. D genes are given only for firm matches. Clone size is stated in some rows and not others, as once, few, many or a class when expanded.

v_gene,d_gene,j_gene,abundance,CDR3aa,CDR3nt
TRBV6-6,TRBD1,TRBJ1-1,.,CASSSVSHRGNTEAFF,TGTGCCAGCAGTTCCGTCTCACACAGGGGGAACACTGAAGCTTTCTTT
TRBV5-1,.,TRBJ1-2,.,CASSLSGNYGYTF,TGCGCCAGCAGCTTGAGCGGGAACTATGGCTACACCTTC
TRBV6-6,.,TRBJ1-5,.,CASSLSSQNQPQHF,TGTGCCAGCAGCCTCTCCTCGCAGAATCAGCCCCAGCATTTT
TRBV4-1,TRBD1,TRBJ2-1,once,CASSQTDRGHNEQFF,TGCGCCAGCAGCCAAACCGACAGGGGTCACAATGAGCAGTTCTTC
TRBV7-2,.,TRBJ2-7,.,CASSRYYEQYF,TGTGCCAGCAGCCGCTACTACGAGCAGTACTTC
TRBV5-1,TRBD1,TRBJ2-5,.,CASSGTAKETQYF,TGCGCCAGCAGCGGGACAGCAAAGGAGACCCAGTACTTC
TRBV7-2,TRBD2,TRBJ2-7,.,CASSRYGGGASAEQYF,TGTGCCAGCAGCCGGTACGGGGGGGGCGCGTCCGCCGAGCAGTACTTC
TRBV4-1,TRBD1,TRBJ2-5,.,CASSLNQGAQAETQYF,TGCGCCAGCAGCCTAAATCAGGGGGCGCAGGCAGAGACCCAGTACTTC
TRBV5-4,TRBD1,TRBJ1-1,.,CASSPIQGADTEAFF,TGTGCCAGCAGCCCAATACAGGGGGCTGACACTGAAGCTTTCTTT
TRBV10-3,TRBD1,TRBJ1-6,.,CAISDRNQRQGLSSPLHF,TGTGCCATCAGTGATAGAAATCAGAGACAGGGGCTAAGTTCACCCCTCCACTTT
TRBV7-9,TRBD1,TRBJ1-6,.,CASSRFMTGGKLSPLHF,TGTGCCAGCAGCCGTTTTATGACAGGGGGCAAGTTATCACCCCTCCACTTT
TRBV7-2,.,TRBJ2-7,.,CASSSLSLAEQYF,TGTGCCAGCAGCTCCTTGTCCCTAGCCGAGCAGTACTTC
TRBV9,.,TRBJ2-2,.,CASSVGGHNTGELFF,TGTGCCAGCAGCGTAGGGGGGCACAACACCGGGGAGCTGTTTTTT
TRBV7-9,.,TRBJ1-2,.,CASRDRTNYGYTF,TGTGCCAGCAGGGACAGAACTAACTATGGCTACACCTTC
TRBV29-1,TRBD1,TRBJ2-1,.,CSVTLPGTGYNEQFF,TGCAGCGTGACTCTTCCCGGGACAGGATACAATGAGCAGTTCTTC
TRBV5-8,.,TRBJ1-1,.,CASTKGINTEAFF,TGTGCCAGCACCAAGGGGATTAACACTGAAGCTTTCTTT
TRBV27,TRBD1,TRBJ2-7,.,CASSFRQGKSSYEQYF,TGTGCCAGCAGTTTTCGACAGGGTAAGAGCTCCTACGAGCAGTACTTC
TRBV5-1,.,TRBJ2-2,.,CASSPSQAGELFF,TGCGCCAGCAGCCCCTCTCAGGCTGGGGAGCTGTTTTTT
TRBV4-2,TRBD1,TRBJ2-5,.,CASSQGARQGAGETQYF,TGTGCCAGCAGCCAAGGTGCACGGCAGGGGGCTGGGGAGACCCAGTACTTC
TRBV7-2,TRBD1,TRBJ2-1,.,CASSLTTGGYNEQFF,TGTGCCAGCAGCTTAACGACAGGGGGCTACAATGAGCAGTTCTTC
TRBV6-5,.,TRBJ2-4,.,CASEQSQAPCIQYF,TGTGCCAGCGAACAGTCCCAAGCTCCATGTATTCAGTACTTC
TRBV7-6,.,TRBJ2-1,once,CASSGTGTSDYNEQFF,TGTGCCAGCAGCGGGACCGGGACATCAGACTACAATGAGCAGTTCTTC
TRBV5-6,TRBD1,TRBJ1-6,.,CASSRGTARALHF,TGTGCCAGCAGCCGAGGGACAGCACGGGCCCTCCACTTT
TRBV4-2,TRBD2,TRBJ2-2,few,CASSQTGGTSFTGELFF,TGTGCCAGCAGCCAAACTGGGGGGACTAGCTTCACCGGGGAGCTGTTTTTT
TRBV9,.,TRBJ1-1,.,CASSVGGQMNTEAFF,TGTGCCAGCAGCGTAGGAGGACAGATGAACACTGAAGCTTTCTTT
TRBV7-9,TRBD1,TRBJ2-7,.,CASSPQGDRYEQYF,TGTGCCAGCAGCCCTCAGGGGGACCGCTACGAGCAGTACTTC
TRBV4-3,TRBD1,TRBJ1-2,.,CASSQALPDRANYGYTF,TGCGCCAGCAGCCAAGCACTACCGGACAGGGCAAACTATGGCTACACCTTC